This T cell receptor beta chain originates from a study of T cell changes during pregnancy in multiple sclerosis (dated by TCRdb to between 2018 and 2020). Background for the entire study: The study examined how the T cell repertoire changed over the course of pregnancy in women with multiple sclerosis.

The method behind the library was the immunoSEQ multiplex PCR assay. The table comes from immuneACCESS by way of TCRdb, which keeps in-frame sequences with V and J called. Part of the clones is missing from these tables; in studies checked, under half for an unresolved V gene and the rest for unknown reasons. The sample table shows 30,000 to 50,000 clones, and under 95% are seen once. Of the sample, around 0.78% falls within the top ten clones. Comments on this clone: Its antigen is currently not known. Per-base qualities were not stored, and no clone one base away is much larger.

V and J are trimmed by 3 bases and 1 base, and the gene matches miss 5 bases of the junction. CDR1 and CDR2 were assigned from the germline V gene (reference sequence) as SEHNR and FQNEAQ. The CDR3 has 16 amino acids, counting the end cysteine and phenylalanine. Only the CDR3 DNA stays, 48 bases, in frame from base 1. The TCR comes from a female donor with multiple sclerosis, enrolled in a pregnancy study. The sample in question was CD4+ T cells from peripheral blood mononuclear cells, obtained in the third trimester of pregnancy. Recombination joined TRBV7-9 with TRBJ1-2; TRBD1 aligns with 10 central bases. The nucleotides read TGTGCCAGCAGCTTCGCCGGGACAGGGGTTAACTATGGCTACACCTTC. Its translation is CASSFAGTGVNYGYTF.